This T cell receptor beta chain appears in the sequencing data of a study of cytomegalovirus exposure and HLA in healthy donors. CDR3 length: 14 amino acids. Looked up from germline, CDR1 is SGHTA and CDR2 is FQGNSA. The J segment lost 10 bases and the V segment lost 4 bases, leaving 9 bases of the junction unmatched. Regarding the study as a whole: Presence/absence analyses supposed approximately even sequencing depth among donors. Generally TCR sequences proved uncommon, though certain public TCRs appeared in numerous donors.

This PCR relied on a set of 60 Vbeta primers and 13 Jbeta primers. The method was immunoSEQ multiplex PCR; TCRdb's version includes in-frame clones alone and lacks a portion of them. The repertoire holds about 110,000 clones, with around four fifths as singletons. As to this clone: Its antigen is as yet unknown.

The specimen was PBMCs. This TCR was sampled from a woman in her fifties or sixties in good health and CMV-seropositive. J is TRBJ1-2 and V is TRBV7-2; 10 nucleotides agree with TRBD1. The CDR3 sequence is CASSSRSGTGAYTF. The CDR3 nucleotides read TGTGCCAGCAGCTCACGATCCGGGACAGGGGCCTACACCTTC.